The next 8 T cell receptor beta chains were all read from a single sample in a study of Graves' ophthalmopathy and Graves' hyperthyroidism (dated by TCRdb to the late 2010s). This sample was sequenced with an Illumina HiSeq 2000. For repertoire sequencing, the TCR beta CDR3 regions were amplified from RNA transcripts. The first round was an RT-PCR using HTBI primers with the Qiagen OneStep RT-PCR kit, and this first round was followed by a second-round multiplex PCR, then size selection and purification. Through fastp at Q25 and MiXCR, TCRdb rebuilt clones from the public reads, retaining in-frame beta chains. For every CDR3 protein sequence, its rows merge into one entry that carries the most common genes and DNA. The sample profile shows some 250,000 distinct CDR3 sequences; 45% to 55% of them were found once. The leading ten clones occupy roughly 50% of the sample. The sequenced material came from peripheral blood. Source of these receptors: an adult man with Graves' ophthalmopathy.

The V and J genes are TRBV5-4 and TRBJ2-5, with a possible D match to TRBD1 (6 bases). The germline V gene has CDR1 SGHNT and CDR2 YYREEE (reference sequence). CDR3 length: 13 residues. Deletions cut 6 bases from V and 2 bases from J, with 11 bases between. The CDR3 reads CASTSDSQETQYF. The CDR3 DNA reads as TGTGCCAGCACCTCGGACAGTCAAGAGACCCAGTACTTC. Complete variable domain (other parts from reference TRBV5-4 and TRBJ2-5): ETGVTQSPTHLIKTRGQQVTLRCSSQSGHNTVSWYQQALGQGPQFIFQYYREEENGRGNFPPRFSGLQFPNYSSELNVNALELDDSALYLCASTSDSQETQYFGPGTRLLVL.

The rearrangement uses TRBV5-1 and TRBJ1-1; weak D call: TRBD1 (5 bases). Trimming removed 7 bases at V and 1 base at J, with 14 bases between. This CDR3 contains 14 residues. Germline V gene sequence: CDR1 SGHRS, CDR2 YFSETQ. CDR3 DNA sequence: TGCGCCAGCGGGCCCGGCGGACAGAACACTGAAGCTTTCTTT. Translation gives CASGPGGQNTEAFF.

The chain links TRBV7-9 to TRBJ2-2; D might be TRBD2 (6 bases). The V end lost 5 bases, the J end lost 4 bases, and 11 bases lay between the germline ends. CDR3 size: 14 residues. Germline lookup yields CDR1 SEHNR and CDR2 FQNEAQ (reference sequence). The CDR3 bases are TGTGCCAGCAGCCCGGGACTGAGCACCGGGGAGCTGTTTTTT. Translation: CASSPGLSTGELFF.

The chain is built from TRBV7-8 and TRBJ1-1, with D perhaps matching TRBD1 (5 bases). The V gene's germline CDR1 is SGHVS and CDR2 FQNEAQ. The V end was cut by 11 bases, the J end by 1 base, with 14 bases between. The CDR3 is 13 residues long. The CDR3 DNA follows: TGTGCCGCAGGAGGGGAAAAGAACACTGAAGCTTTCTTT. This codes for CAAGGEKNTEAFF.

This clonotype was counted between two and nine times. The chain carries TRBV20-1 and TRBJ2-5, with 11 bases that match TRBD2. This CDR3 has 16 amino acids. The germline gives CDR1 DFQATT, CDR2 SNEGSKA (reference sequence). Trimming at V came to 4 bases and at J to 0 bases, leaving 7 bases not matched to a gene. CDR3 coding DNA: TGCAGTGCTATAGGGGGACTAGCGGCGTACCAAGAGACCCAGTACTTC. This translates into CSAIGGLAAYQETQYF.

The J gene is TRBJ2-5, the V gene TRBV3-1; D possibly corresponds to TRBD1 (6 bases). Trimming shortened V by 1 base and J by 6 bases, and 12 bases separated the two germline ends. This CDR3 comprises 14 residues. CDR1 and CDR2 (germline): LGHDT, YNNKEL (reference sequence). The CDR3, as DNA: TGTGCCAGCAGCCAAGCAGGGGACGCAAAGACCCAGTACTTC. Translated, it gives CASSQAGDAKTQYF.

This clonotype appeared a few times. The CDR3 spells CASSYEDLNSPLHF. The CDR3 coding sequence is TGTGCCAGCAGTTACGAGGACCTAAATTCACCCCTCCACTTT. The chain has TRBV6-5 and TRBJ1-6; the D is unclear. In germline, CDR1 is MNHEY, CDR2 SVGAGI. The germline V and J ends were trimmed by 2 bases and 7 bases, with 9 bases remaining between them. The CDR3 extends over 14 amino acids.

This clonotype showed up just a few times. This sequence joins TRBV20-1 and TRBJ1-2, with TRBD1 as a possible D gene (5 bases). Germline V gene data show CDR1 as DFQATT and CDR2 as SNEGSKA (reference sequence). Trimming pared 3 bases from V and 5 bases from J, leaving 10 bases between. This CDR3 contains 12 residues. CDR3 in DNA: TGCAGTGCTAGCGGGGCGCGATATGGCTACACCTTC. Protein product: CSASGARYGYTF.